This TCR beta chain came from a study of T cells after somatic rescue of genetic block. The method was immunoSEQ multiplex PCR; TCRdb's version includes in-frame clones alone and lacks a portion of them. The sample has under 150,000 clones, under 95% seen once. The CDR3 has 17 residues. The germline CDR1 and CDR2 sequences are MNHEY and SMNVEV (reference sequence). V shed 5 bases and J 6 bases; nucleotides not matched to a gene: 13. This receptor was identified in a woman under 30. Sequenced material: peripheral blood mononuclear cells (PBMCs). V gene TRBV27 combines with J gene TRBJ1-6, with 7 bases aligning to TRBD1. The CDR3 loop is CASSPNPMPGGNSPLHF. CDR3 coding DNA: TGTGCCAGCAGTCCCAACCCAATGCCAGGGGGTAATTCACCCCTCCACTTT.